This T cell receptor (beta chain) was documented in a study of response to subunit inactivated influenza vaccine. Trimming left V 1 base short and J 5 bases short, with 11 bases between. Germline V gives CDR1 SGHTA, CDR2 FQGNSA. This CDR3 has 14 amino acids. TCRdb fed the RT-PCR reads into MiXCR, producing one record per CDR3 protein. The table shows 610,000 or so distinct CDR3 sequences, with 11% to 15% occurring only once. This clonotype was recorded at least ten times. The sequence came from a man aged 45 to 65 who received an inactivated influenza vaccine. The rearrangement links TRBV7-2 to TRBJ2-5; unclear D gene. The sequenced sample was PBMCs from blood, obtained approximately 13 days after vaccination. The CDR3 DNA is TGTGCCAGCAGCTTAGTTCCGATCCGGGAGACCCAGTACTTC. Amino acid sequence: CASSLVPIRETQYF. The entire variable domain, with the rest obtained from reference TRBV7-2 and TRBJ2-5, is as follows: GAGVSQSPSNKVTEKGKDVELRCDPISGHTALYWYRQSLGQGLEFLIYFQGNSAPDKSGLPSDRFSAERTGGSVSTLTIQRTQQEDSAVYLCASSLVPIRETQYFGPGTRLLVL.